The clone carrying this T cell receptor beta chain has just one count. The antigen remains undetermined. The CDR3 has 14 residues. V lost 4 bases to trimming and J lost 7 bases, with 14 bases between them. Looked up from germline, CDR1 is LGHNT and CDR2 is FRNRAP. Method: immunoSEQ multiplex PCR; TCRdb's copy keeps in-frame clones and lacks some. The table shows about 960,000 clones, with approximately 80% occurring only once. The data were taken from a study of shared clonotypes between healthy human individuals. Findings and caveats of the study: Non-shared clonotypes had lower generation probabilities than those shared by all four donors. Naive CD4 clonotypes were shared across several donors at 4% to 5%. Naive subsets tended to show greater estimated richness than memory subsets.

This chain connects TRBV12-5 to TRBJ2-1; no firm D call. Sequencing was done on a sample of memory CD4+ T cells sorted from blood. As for subset: CD45RA-negative fraction. This TCR was recovered from a man between 18 and 29 years old in good health. The CDR3: CASGSQNWYNEQFF. The CDR3 bases are TGTGCTAGTGGTTCGCAGAATTGGTATAATGAGCAGTTCTTC.